The TCR beta chain described here comes from a study of post-analysis software for immune sequencing data. Study background: Several disease courses (relapsing-remitting, secondary progressive and progressive-relapsing) of multiple sclerosis were included.

General study points: Significantly lower normalized Chao1 diversity was seen in multiple sclerosis patients than in controls. A few TRBV segments appeared more often in patients than in controls, and TRBV5-6, TRBV5-1 and TRBV20-1 were among these. Strong co-clustering by F measure was seen for same-batch samples.

Note on this clonotype: Its specificity is not known.

TCR beta libraries were prepared from cDNA with unique molecular identifiers. It was from about 0.94 to 9.7 million T cells that 500,000 or so cDNA molecules came. From the PCR reads, TCRdb called clonotypes with MiXCR, one entry per CDR3 protein. The repertoire includes around 400,000 distinct CDR3 sequences, roughly 30% of them detected once, and around 15% sits in the top ten. The ends lost 4 bases at V and 1 base at J; junction bases unmatched: 6. CDR3 length: 15 amino acids. Germline V gene lookup returns CDR1 MDHEN and CDR2 SYDVKM. The sequenced sample was blood. The TCR sequence derives from a girl between 5 and 17 years old with multiple sclerosis. The genes are TRBV28 and TRBJ1-1; 7 bases are shared with TRBD1. CDR3 residues: CASSSLGTANTEAFF. CDR3 DNA: TGTGCCAGCAGTTCACTCGGGACAGCGAACACTGAAGCTTTCTTT.